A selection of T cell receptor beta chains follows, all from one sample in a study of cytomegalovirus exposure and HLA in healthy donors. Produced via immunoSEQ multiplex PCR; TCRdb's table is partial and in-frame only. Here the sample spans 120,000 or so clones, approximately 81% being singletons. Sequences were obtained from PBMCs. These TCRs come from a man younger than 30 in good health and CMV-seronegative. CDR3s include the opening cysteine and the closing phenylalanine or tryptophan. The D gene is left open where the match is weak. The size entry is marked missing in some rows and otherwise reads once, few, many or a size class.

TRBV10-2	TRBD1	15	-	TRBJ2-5	CASSEPWTGQETQYF	TGCGCCAGCAGTGAGCCTTGGACAGGGCAAGAGACCCAGTACTTC
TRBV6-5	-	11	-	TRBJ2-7	CASSSRYEQYF	TGTGCCAGCAGTTCGAGATACGAGCAGTACTTC
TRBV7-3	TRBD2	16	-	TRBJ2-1	CASSRGGLAGEGEQFF	TGTGCCAGCAGCCGAGGAGGGCTAGCGGGAGAAGGTGAGCAGTTCTTC
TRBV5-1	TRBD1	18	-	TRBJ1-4	CASSLRSSGTARGEKLFF	TGCGCCAGCAGCTTGAGATCCTCCGGGACAGCCCGAGGAGAAAAACTGTTTTTT
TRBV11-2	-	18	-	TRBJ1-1	CASSFSRGITGKIPEAFF	TGTGCCAGCAGCTTCTCCCGGGGGATTACAGGAAAGATACCAGAAGCTTTCTTT
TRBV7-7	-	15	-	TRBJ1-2	CASSLASSEVRSYTF	TGTGCCAGCAGCTTAGCCTCGTCGGAGGTTAGAAGCTACACCTTC
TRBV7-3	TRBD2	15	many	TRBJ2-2	CASSSLVGGVGELFF	TGTGCCAGCAGCTCCCTTGTGGGAGGGGTTGGGGAGCTGTTTTTT
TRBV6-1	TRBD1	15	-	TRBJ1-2	CASRRGTGEGKGYTF	TGTGCCAGCAGGCGCGGGACAGGGGAGGGTAAGGGCTACACCTTC
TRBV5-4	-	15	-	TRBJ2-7	CASSLGVAEVYEQYF	TGTGCCAGCAGCCTTGGGGTAGCGGAAGTCTACGAGCAGTACTTC
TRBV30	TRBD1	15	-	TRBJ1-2	CAWSLRDRISYGYTF	TGTGCCTGGAGCCTCCGGGACAGGATTTCCTATGGCTACACCTTC
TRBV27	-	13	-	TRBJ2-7	CASSLSLRQEQYF	TGTGCCAGCAGTTTATCCCTTCGACAGGAGCAGTACTTC
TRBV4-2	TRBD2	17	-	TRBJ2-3	CASSQDLSGRGTDTQYF	TGTGCCAGCAGCCAAGATTTGAGCGGGAGGGGCACAGATACGCAGTATTTT
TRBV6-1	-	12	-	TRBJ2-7	CASSDSTYEQYF	TGTGCCAGCAGTGACAGTACCTACGAGCAGTACTTC
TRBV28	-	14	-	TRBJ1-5	CASSLRATNQPQHF	TGTGCCAGCAGTTTGAGGGCTACAAATCAGCCCCAGCATTTT
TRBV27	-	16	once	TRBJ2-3	CASSLWGGNRGDTQYF	TGTGCCAGCAGTTTATGGGGCGGGAATAGAGGAGATACGCAGTATTTT
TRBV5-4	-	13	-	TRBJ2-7	CASSEDTPGEQYF	TGTGCCAGCAGCGAGGACACCCCTGGCGAGCAGTACTTC
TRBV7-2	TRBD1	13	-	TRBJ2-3	CASSPGGTDTQYF	TGTGCCAGCAGCCCAGGGGGTACAGATACACAGTATTTT
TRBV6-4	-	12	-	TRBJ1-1	CASSDPGGKAFF	TGTGCCAGCAGTGACCCCGGGGGGAAAGCTTTCTTT
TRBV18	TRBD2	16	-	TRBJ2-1	CASSPSSGSIRGEQFF	TGTGCCAGCTCACCGAGTAGCGGGAGTATACGGGGTGAGCAGTTCTTC
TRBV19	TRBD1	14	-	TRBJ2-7	CASRQQGTSYEQYF	TGTGCCAGTAGACAACAGGGGACCTCCTACGAGCAGTACTTC
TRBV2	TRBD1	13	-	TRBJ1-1	CATLGRGPYEAFF	TGTGCCACCTTGGGCAGGGGGCCGTATGAAGCTTTCTTT
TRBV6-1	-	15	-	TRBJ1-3	CASSESGGSGNTIYF	TGTGCCAGCAGTGAGTCGGGGGGGAGTGGAAACACCATATATTTT
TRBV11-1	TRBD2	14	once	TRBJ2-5	CASSLIRTSGTQYF	TGTGCCAGCAGCTTAATTAGGACTAGCGGGACCCAGTACTTC
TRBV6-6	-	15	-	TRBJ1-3	CASSYAALSGNTIYF	TGTGCCAGCAGTTACGCGGCACTTTCAGGGAACACCATATATTTT
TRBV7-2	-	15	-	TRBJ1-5	CASSRGGWGNQPQHF	TGTGCCAGTTCCAGGGGCGGGTGGGGCAATCAGCCCCAGCATTTT
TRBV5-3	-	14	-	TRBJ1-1	CARSLVGGSTEAFF	TGTGCCAGAAGCTTGGTGGGGGGATCCACTGAAGCTTTCTTT
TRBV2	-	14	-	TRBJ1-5	CASSKQGLWQPQHF	TGTGCCAGCAGTAAACAGGGTTTGTGGCAGCCCCAGCATTTT
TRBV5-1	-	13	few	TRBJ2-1	CASNPDRAGYEFF	TGCGCCAGCAATCCTGATCGAGCGGGTTATGAGTTCTTC
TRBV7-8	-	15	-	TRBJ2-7	CASSLMTSVRDEQYF	TGTGCCAGCAGCTTAATGACTAGTGTGCGGGACGAGCAGTACTTC
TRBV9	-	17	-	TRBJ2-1	CASSASSSPSSYNEQFF	TGTGCCAGCAGCGCTTCTTCTAGCCCCAGCTCCTACAATGAGCAGTTCTTC
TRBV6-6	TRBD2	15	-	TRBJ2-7	CASSYSGLAAYEQYF	TGTGCCAGCAGTTACTCCGGACTAGCGGCCTACGAGCAGTACTTC
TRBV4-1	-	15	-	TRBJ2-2	CASSPLDTNTGELFF	TGCGCCAGCAGCCCACTCGACACTAACACCGGGGAGCTGTTTTTT
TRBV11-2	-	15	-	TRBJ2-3	CASSRFRESTDTQYF	TGTGCCAGCAGCAGATTCCGGGAGAGCACAGATACGCAGTATTTT
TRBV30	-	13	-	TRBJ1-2	CAWSEWQDYGYTF	TGTGCCTGGAGTGAATGGCAAGACTATGGCTACACCTTC
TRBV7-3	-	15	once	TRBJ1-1	CASSFGGGLNTEAFF	TGTGCCAGCAGCTTCGGGGGGGGCTTAAACACTGAAGCTTTCTTT
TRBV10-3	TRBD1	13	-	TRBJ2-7	CAISERDRGEQYF	TGTGCCATCAGTGAGCGGGACAGGGGCGAGCAGTACTTC
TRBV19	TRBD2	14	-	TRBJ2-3	CASSMGLSTDTQYF	TGTGCCAGTAGTATGGGACTATCCACAGATACGCAGTATTTT
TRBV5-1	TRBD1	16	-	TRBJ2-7	CASSLAPGQGAYEQYF	TGCGCCAGCAGCTTGGCTCCGGGACAGGGGGCCTACGAGCAGTACTTC
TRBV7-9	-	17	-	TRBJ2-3	CSSSFRAYQTGSNTQYF	TGTTCCAGCAGCTTTCGGGCATACCAAACAGGGTCGAATACGCAGTATTTT
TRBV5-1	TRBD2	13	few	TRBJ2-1	CASSGREVDEQFF	TGCGCCAGCAGCGGACGGGAGGTCGATGAGCAGTTCTTC
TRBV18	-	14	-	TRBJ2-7	CASSVDSTSYEQYF	TGTGCCAGCTCAGTGGACAGCACTTCCTACGAGCAGTACTTC
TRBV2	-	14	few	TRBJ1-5	CASSEVTVNQPQHF	TGTGCCAGCAGTGAAGTTACAGTCAATCAGCCCCAGCATTTT
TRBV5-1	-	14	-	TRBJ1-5	CASSFGDSNQPQHF	TGCGCCAGCAGCTTCGGAGACTCTAATCAGCCCCAGCATTTT
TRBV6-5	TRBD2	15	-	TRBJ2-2	CASSSAGAHTGELFF	TGTGCCAGCAGTAGTGCGGGAGCGCACACCGGGGAGCTGTTTTTT
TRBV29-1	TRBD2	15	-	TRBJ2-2	CSVDKGTTNTGELFF	TGCAGCGTTGACAAGGGGACTACGAACACCGGGGAGCTGTTTTTT
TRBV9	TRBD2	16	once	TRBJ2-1	CASSLPSGSSYNEQFF	TGTGCCAGCAGCCTCCCGAGCGGGAGCTCCTACAATGAGCAGTTCTTC
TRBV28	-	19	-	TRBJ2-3	CASSLILPGVPTTENTQYF	TGTGCCAGCAGTTTAATCCTACCTGGAGTCCCCACCACTGAGAATACGCAGTATTTT
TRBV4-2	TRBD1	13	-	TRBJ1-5	CASSPQGAQPQHF	TGTGCCAGCAGCCCTCAGGGGGCCCAGCCCCAGCATTTT
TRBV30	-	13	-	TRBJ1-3	CAFQSFSGNTIYF	TGTGCCTTTCAGTCCTTCTCTGGAAACACCATATATTTT
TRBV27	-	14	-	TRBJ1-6	CASSLNRANSPLHF	TGTGCCAGCAGTTTAAACAGGGCTAATTCACCCCTCCACTTT
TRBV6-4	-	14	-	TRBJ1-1	CASSDRETNTEAFF	TGTGCCAGCAGTGACAGGGAGACCAACACTGAAGCTTTCTTT
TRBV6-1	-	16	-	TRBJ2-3	CASSASRTGSTDTQYF	TGTGCCAGCAGTGCCTCTAGGACGGGATCTACAGATACGCAGTATTTT
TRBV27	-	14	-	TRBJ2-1	CASSLSDIYNEQFF	TGTGCCAGCAGTTTATCCGACATTTACAATGAGCAGTTCTTC
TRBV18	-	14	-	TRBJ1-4	CASSQTEGNEKLFF	TGTGCCAGCTCCCAAACGGAGGGGAATGAAAAACTGTTTTTT
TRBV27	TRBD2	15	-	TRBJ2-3	CASRTLAGVGDTQYF	TGTGCCAGCAGGACACTAGCGGGAGTCGGAGATACGCAGTATTTT
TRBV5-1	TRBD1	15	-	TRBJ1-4	CASSEQGIANEKLFF	TGCGCCAGCAGCGAACAGGGGATAGCTAATGAAAAACTGTTTTTT
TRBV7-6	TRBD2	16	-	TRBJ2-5	CASSLEVLAGGETQYF	TGTGCCAGCAGCTTAGAGGTACTAGCGGGAGGAGAGACCCAGTACTTC